This T cell receptor beta chain was identified during a study of blood T cell repertoires in COVID-19. On the study more broadly: In each case, the material was cDNA or gDNA derived from T cells, B-cell-depleted T cells, or PBMCs.

Using immunoSEQ multiplex PCR, the repertoire was profiled, and TCRdb retains in-frame clones only, with some absent. Here the sample spans fewer than 250,000 clones, approximately 83% being singletons. Between the trimmed V and J ends, which lost 0 bases and 5 bases, there was a span of 13 bases. The CDR3 is 15 residues long. Germline CDR1 is SGHAT and CDR2 is FQNNGV. Participants were aged about 18 to 89 years, lived in under 30 US areas, and enrolled virtually. Which cohort a participant joined came from the clinical history participants gave. Sequencing was carried out using PBMCs or T cells enriched from blood (not recorded which). This clonotype was obtained from a woman in her forties with acute COVID-19. The gene calls are TRBV11-2 and TRBJ2-5, with D possibly matching TRBD2 (5 bases). As DNA, the CDR3 is TGTGCCAGCAGCTTAGATCGGGGTAGTCTTGAGACCCAGTACTTC. Protein product: CASSLDRGSLETQYF. Filled out from reference TRBV11-2 and TRBJ2-5, the complete variable domain reads EAGVAQSPRYKIIEKRQSVAFWCNPISGHATLYWYQQILGQGPKLLIQFQNNGVVDDSQLPKDRFSAERLKGVDSTLKIQPAKLEDSAVYLCASSLDRGSLETQYFGPGTRLLVL.